This is a list of T cell receptor beta chains from one sample in a study of blood T cell repertoires in COVID-19. Clones were sequenced by immunoSEQ multiplex PCR, and TCRdb holds only the in-frame ones, with some missing. There are a few hundred thousand clones in the sample; about 90% occur only once, and around 2.2% lies in the top ten. Specimen: peripheral blood. Receptors originate from a woman in her 50s who had recovered from COVID-19. CDR3s include the opening cysteine and the closing phenylalanine or tryptophan. D genes are given only for firm matches. Clone size is stated in some rows and not others, as once, few, many or a class when expanded.

TRBV6-5	NA	NA	TRBJ1-1	TGTGCCAGCAGTTACTCAGGGGCGAGATATGAAGCTTTCTTT	CASSYSGARYEAFF
TRBV9	NA	once	TRBJ2-1	TGTGCCAGCAGCGTAACGGGGAAAGCTGAGCAGTTCTTC	CASSVTGKAEQFF
TRBV30	NA	NA	TRBJ1-6	TGTGCCTGGAGTGGAAACGGGACACCGAATTCACCCCTCCACTTT	CAWSGNGTPNSPLHF
TRBV7-2	NA	NA	TRBJ1-2	TGTGCCAGCAGCTTAGCGTGGGGAGTAAGGACCTATGGCTACACCTTC	CASSLAWGVRTYGYTF
TRBV4-2	TRBD2	NA	TRBJ2-1	TGTGCCAGCAGCCTCCTCAGGGCTAGCGGGATTAACAATGAGCAGTTCTTC	CASSLLRASGINNEQFF
TRBV28	TRBD2	NA	TRBJ2-1	TGTGCCAGCAGCCCTACCCCAGGACTAGCGGGAGGGCCCTACAATGAGCAGTTCTTC	CASSPTPGLAGGPYNEQFF
TRBV7-8	TRBD1	NA	TRBJ1-4	TGTGCCAGCAGCTTGGAACAGGGGGTAGGCGAAAAACTGTTTTTT	CASSLEQGVGEKLFF
TRBV29-1	TRBD2	NA	TRBJ2-1	TGCAGCGTTCCGGGACGAACGACTAGCACCTACAATGAGCAGTTCTTC	CSVPGRTTSTYNEQFF
TRBV5-1	NA	NA	TRBJ2-1	TGCGCCAGCAGCTTTGGCGGGGCGGTAGGGAATGAGCAGTTCTTC	CASSFGGAVGNEQFF
TRBV10-3	NA	NA	TRBJ1-1	TGTGCCATCAGTGAGAGGGGCAGTGAAGCTTTCTTT	CAISERGSEAFF
TRBV4-3	NA	NA	TRBJ2-3	TGCGCCAGCAGCCAAGATCAAGTCAGGGGCACAGATACGCAGTATTTT	CASSQDQVRGTDTQYF
TRBV28	NA	NA	TRBJ1-4	TGTGCCAGCAGTTTCAGCGGCGGCCCTAATGAAAAACTGTTTTTT	CASSFSGGPNEKLFF
TRBV6-5	NA	NA	TRBJ1-4	TGTGCCAGCAGCTACGACAGACGCGAAAAACTGTTTTTT	CASSYDRREKLFF
TRBV3-1/TRBV3-2	NA	few	TRBJ2-7	TGTGCCAGCAGCCGGAGTATAGCGGAGAGCTCCTACGAGCAGTACTTC	CASSRSIAESSYEQYF
TRBV28	NA	once	TRBJ1-4	TGTGCCAGCCTTAGGGGACAAAATGAAAAACTGTTTTTT	CASLRGQNEKLFF
TRBV6-2/TRBV6-3	NA	NA	TRBJ1-2	TGTGCCAGCAGTCCCGGACTAATCTATGGCTACACCTTC	CASSPGLIYGYTF
TRBV28	NA	once	TRBJ1-1	TGTGCCAGCAGTCTAAGGGGCTGGATTGAAGCTTTCTTT	CASSLRGWIEAFF
TRBV11-2	TRBD1	once	TRBJ2-7	TGTGCCAGCAGCCCGGGGACAGGGGGCGAGCAGTACTTC	CASSPGTGGEQYF
TRBV19	TRBD1	few	TRBJ1-2	TGTGCCAGTAGGGGACAGGGGGCGTTTGGCTACACCTTC	CASRGQGAFGYTF
TRBV30	NA	NA	TRBJ1-3	TGTGCCTGGAGTGGTCTGGAGGTCCTAATCTCTGGAAACACCATATATTTT	CAWSGLEVLISGNTIYF
TRBV5-1	TRBD1	NA	TRBJ1-3	TGCGCCAGCAGCCCCCGATACAGACAGGGAACGAACTCTGGAAACACCATATATTTT	CASSPRYRQGTNSGNTIYF
TRBV4-1	TRBD2	NA	TRBJ2-1	TGCGCCAGCAGCCAATACACGGGGGGTACTTACAATGAGCAGTTCTTC	CASSQYTGGTYNEQFF
TRBV7-3	NA	NA	TRBJ2-3	TGTGCCAGCAGCTTGCCTGGGGCCCTAGATACGCAGTATTTT	CASSLPGALDTQYF
TRBV30	NA	NA	TRBJ1-1	TGTGCCCGCAGATTGAACACTGAAGCTTTCTTT	CARRLNTEAFF
TRBV4-1	TRBD1	NA	TRBJ2-6	TGCGCCAGCAGCCGACAGGGGTCTGGGGCCAACGTCCTGACTTTC	CASSRQGSGANVLTF
TRBV5-1	TRBD1	once	TRBJ2-2	TGCGCCAGCAGCTCGTGGACAGGGAAGGGCGGGGAGCTGTTTTTT	CASSSWTGKGGELFF
TRBV7-9	NA	NA	TRBJ1-4	TGTGCCAGCAGCTTTACAGCAACTAATGAAAAACTGTTTTTT	CASSFTATNEKLFF
TRBV6-5	NA	NA	TRBJ1-1	TGTGCCAGCAGTTCCGAACCCGGGGCTGAAGCTTTCTTT	CASSSEPGAEAFF
TRBV28	TRBD2	NA	TRBJ2-4	TGTGCCAGCAGCCTGACTAGCGGGAGGTTGGGAAACATTCAGTACTTC	CASSLTSGRLGNIQYF
TRBV28	NA	NA	TRBJ1-2	TGTGCCAGCAGTTTCCGCGGAGGCTATGGCTACACCTTC	CASSFRGGYGYTF